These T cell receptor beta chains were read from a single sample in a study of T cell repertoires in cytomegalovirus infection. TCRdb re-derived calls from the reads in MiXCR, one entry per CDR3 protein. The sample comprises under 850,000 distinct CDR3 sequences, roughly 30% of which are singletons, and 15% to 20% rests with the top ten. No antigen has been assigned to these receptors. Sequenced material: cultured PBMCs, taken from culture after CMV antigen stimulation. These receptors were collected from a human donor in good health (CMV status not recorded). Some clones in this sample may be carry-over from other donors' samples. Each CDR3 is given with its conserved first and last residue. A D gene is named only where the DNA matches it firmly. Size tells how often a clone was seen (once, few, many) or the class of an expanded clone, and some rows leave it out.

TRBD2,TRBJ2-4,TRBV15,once,CATSGGGGPKNIQYF,TGTGCCACCAGCGGGGGGGGAGGGCCCAAAAACATTCAGTACTTC
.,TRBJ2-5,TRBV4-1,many,CASSQGLAETQYF,TGCGCCAGCAGCCAAGGGCTAGCGGAGACCCAGTACTTC
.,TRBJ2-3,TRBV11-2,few,CASSPGRPDTQYF,TGTGCCAGCAGTCCTGGCCGGCCAGATACGCAGTATTTT
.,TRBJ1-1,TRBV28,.,CASSLRGTRSFF,TGTGCCAGCAGTTTAAGGGGCACCCGGTCTTTCTTT
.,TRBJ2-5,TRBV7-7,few,CASSPVWGAGETQYF,TGTGCCAGCAGCCCAGTCTGGGGGGCAGGGGAGACCCAGTACTTC
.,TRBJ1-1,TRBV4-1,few,CASSQVSHGNTEAFF,TGCGCCAGCAGCCAAGTCTCGCACGGGAACACTGAAGCTTTCTTT
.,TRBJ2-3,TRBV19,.,CASKRATRTADTQYF,TGTGCCAGCAAGAGAGCCACTAGGACTGCAGATACGCAGTATTTT
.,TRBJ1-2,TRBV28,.,CASSLPSHVRLYGYTF,TGTGCCAGCAGTTTACCGTCCCATGTAAGGCTCTATGGCTACACCTTC
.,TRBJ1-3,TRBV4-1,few,CASSSRDTSGNTIYF,TGCGCCAGCAGCTCCCGGGACACGAGTGGAAACACCATATATTTT
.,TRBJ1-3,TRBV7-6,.,CASSYNRGNTIYF,TGTGCCAGCAGCTATAACAGGGGAAACACCATATATTTT
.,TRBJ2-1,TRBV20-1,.,CSASSNEQFF,TGCAGTGCTAGTTCCAATGAGCAGTTCTTC
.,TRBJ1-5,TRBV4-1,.,CASSPRAAAGQPQHF,TGCGCCAGCAGCCCGAGAGCGGCAGCCGGTCAGCCCCAGCATTTT
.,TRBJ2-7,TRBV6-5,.,CATSDSAFYEQYF,TGTGCCACCTCCGACAGCGCCTTCTACGAGCAGTACTTC
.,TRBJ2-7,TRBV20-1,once,CSARGGLYEQYF,TGCAGTGCTAGGGGGGGGCTCTACGAGCAGTACTTC
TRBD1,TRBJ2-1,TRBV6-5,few,CASSYRGGHNEQFF,TGTGCCAGCAGTTATCGAGGGGGCCACAATGAGCAGTTCTTC
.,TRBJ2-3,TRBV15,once,CATSSGPGRGTDTQYF,TGTGCCACCAGCAGCGGACCGGGACGAGGCACAGATACGCAGTATTTT
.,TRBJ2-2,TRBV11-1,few,CASSHAQGWTGELFF,TGTGCCAGCAGCCATGCACAGGGATGGACCGGGGAGCTGTTTTTT
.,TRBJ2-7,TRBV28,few,CASRERDSYEQYF,TGTGCCAGCAGAGAACGGGACTCCTACGAGCAGTACTTC
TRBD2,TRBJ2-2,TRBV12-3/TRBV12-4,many,CASSRTSGSRGELFF,TGTGCCAGCAGCCGGACTAGCGGGAGTAGGGGGGAGCTGTTTTTT
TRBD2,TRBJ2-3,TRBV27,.,CASSLFASGGLLTSTDTQYF,TGTGCCAGCAGTTTATTTGCTAGCGGGGGTTTATTGACGAGCACAGATACGCAGTATTTT
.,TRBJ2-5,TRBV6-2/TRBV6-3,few,CASLGGLGETQYF,TGTGCCAGCCTCGGGGGTCTAGGGGAGACCCAGTACTTC
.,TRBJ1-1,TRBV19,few,CASSISAVNTEAFF,TGTGCCAGTAGTATCTCCGCAGTGAACACTGAAGCTTTCTTT
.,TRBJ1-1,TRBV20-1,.,CSARDLAFSVAEAFF,TGCAGTGCTAGAGATTTGGCCTTTTCGGTGGCTGAAGCTTTCTTT
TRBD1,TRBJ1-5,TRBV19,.,CASTSGTGGGQPQHF,TGTGCCAGTACCTCCGGGACAGGGGGCGGTCAGCCCCAGCATTTT
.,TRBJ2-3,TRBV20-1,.,CSAWDSGEDTQYF,TGCAGTGCTTGGGACTCTGGGGAAGATACGCAGTATTTT
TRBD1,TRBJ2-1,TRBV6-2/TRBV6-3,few,CASSYSGDRSSSYNEQFF,TGTGCCAGCAGTTACTCCGGGGACAGGTCCAGCTCCTACAATGAGCAGTTCTTC
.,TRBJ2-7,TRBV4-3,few,CASSQYTGGTYEQYF,TGCGCCAGCAGCCAATATACCGGGGGAACCTACGAGCAGTACTTC
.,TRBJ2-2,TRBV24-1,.,CATSDARKDTGELFF,TGTGCCACCAGTGATGCGAGGAAAGACACCGGGGAGCTGTTTTTT
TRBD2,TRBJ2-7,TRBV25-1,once,CASSDSSGPAYEQYF,TGTGCCAGCAGTGATTCTAGCGGGCCTGCCTACGAGCAGTACTTC
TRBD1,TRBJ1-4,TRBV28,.,CASSPGTGPANEKLFF,TGTGCCAGCAGCCCCGGGACAGGGCCCGCTAATGAAAAACTGTTTTTT
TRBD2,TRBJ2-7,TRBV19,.,CASSPGGWSYEQYF,TGTGCCAGTAGTCCGGGGGGGTGGTCCTACGAGCAGTACTTC
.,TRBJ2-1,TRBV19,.,CASSIFEKSYNEQFF,TGTGCCAGTAGTATATTCGAGAAATCCTACAATGAGCAGTTCTTC
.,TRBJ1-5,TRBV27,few,CAGGRAGQPQHF,TGTGCCGGGGGGAGGGCCGGTCAGCCCCAGCATTTT
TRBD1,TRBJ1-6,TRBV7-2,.,CASSLLPRDRDNSPLHF,TGTGCCAGCAGCTTACTCCCCCGGGACAGGGATAATTCACCCCTCCACTTT
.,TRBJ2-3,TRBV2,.,CASRDWSSTDTQYF,TGTGCCAGCAGGGACTGGAGTAGCACAGATACGCAGTATTTT
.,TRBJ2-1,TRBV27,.,CASSLGPGQSVFNEQFF,TGTGCCAGCAGTTTAGGGCCAGGCCAGTCGGTATTCAATGAGCAGTTCTTC
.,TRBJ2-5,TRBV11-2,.,CASSLDRREETQYF,TGTGCCAGCAGCTTAGATCGGCGTGAAGAGACCCAGTACTTC
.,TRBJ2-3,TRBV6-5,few,CASSYSITQEDTQYF,TGTGCCAGCAGTTACTCGATCACCCAAGAAGATACGCAGTATTTT
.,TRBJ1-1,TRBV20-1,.,CSARDLHMAFF,TGCAGTGCTAGAGATTTGCACATGGCTTTCTTT
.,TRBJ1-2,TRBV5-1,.,CASGNGGPYGYTF,TGCGCCAGCGGGAACGGGGGGCCCTATGGCTACACCTTC
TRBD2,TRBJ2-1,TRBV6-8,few,CASSYSSLAGVSYNEQFF,TGTGCCAGCAGTTACTCGTCACTAGCGGGAGTCTCCTACAATGAGCAGTTCTTC
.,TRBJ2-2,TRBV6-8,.,CASSRRYREPGELFF,TGTGCCAGCAGTAGAAGATACAGGGAGCCCGGGGAGCTGTTTTTT
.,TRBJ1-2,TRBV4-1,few,CASSQDLGHRNVWGGYTF,TGCGCCAGCAGCCAAGATCTAGGACACAGGAACGTCTGGGGAGGCTACACCTTC
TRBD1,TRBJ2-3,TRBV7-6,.,CASSLSATGATDTQYF,TGTGCCAGCAGCTTATCCGCTACAGGGGCGACAGATACGCAGTATTTT
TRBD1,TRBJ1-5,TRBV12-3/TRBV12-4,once,CASSKTGWRSNQPQHF,TGTGCCAGCAGTAAGACAGGGTGGAGGAGCAATCAGCCCCAGCATTTT
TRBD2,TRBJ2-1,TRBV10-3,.,CAISDSAGAYNEQFF,TGTGCCATCAGTGACTCGGCGGGAGCCTACAATGAGCAGTTCTTC
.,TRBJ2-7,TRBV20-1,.,CSAFGPTGNYEQYF,TGCAGTGCCTTCGGGCCGACAGGAAACTACGAGCAGTACTTC